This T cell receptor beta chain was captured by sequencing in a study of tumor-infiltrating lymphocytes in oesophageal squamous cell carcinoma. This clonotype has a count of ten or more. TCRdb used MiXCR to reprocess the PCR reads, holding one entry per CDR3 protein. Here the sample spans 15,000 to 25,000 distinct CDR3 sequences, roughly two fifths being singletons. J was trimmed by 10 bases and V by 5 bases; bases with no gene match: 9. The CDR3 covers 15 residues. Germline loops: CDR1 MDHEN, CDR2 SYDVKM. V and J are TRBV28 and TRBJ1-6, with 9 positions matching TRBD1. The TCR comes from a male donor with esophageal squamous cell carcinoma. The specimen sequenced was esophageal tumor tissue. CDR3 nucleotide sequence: TGTGCCAGCAGTATCCGGACAGGGGTATACTCACCCCTCCACTTT. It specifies CASSIRTGVYSPLHF.